This TCR beta chain comes out of a study of T cell responses to AZD1222 COVID-19 vaccine. Study summary: Pooling covered second doses at about 4 or about 12 weeks. Findings of the study overall: Vaccine-associated CD4 TCRs ranged over spike, dominating at 160-218 and 743-854. Just a handful of AZD1222 recipients tested seropositive at baseline. Most donors were white British, females outnumbered males, and clonal diversity was possibly underestimated.

This clone was recorded once. Its target is not known. Sequencing was performed with immunoSEQ multiplex PCR; in TCRdb, only in-frame clones are kept and a portion is missing. The sample includes over 120,000 clones, 93% of them seen just once. The CDR3 has 14 amino acids. The J segment lost 6 bases and the V segment lost 4 bases, leaving 8 bases of the junction unmatched. Germline V CDR1 and CDR2: SGHKS, YYEKEE (reference sequence). The chain links TRBV5-5 to TRBJ2-7, with 9 bases identical to TRBD1. Sequenced material: peripheral blood, taken on day 0 of AZD1222 vaccination. This TCR was recovered from an adult in good health. CDR3 sequence reads: CASSPVPDRGEQYF. In DNA, the CDR3 is TGTGCCAGCAGCCCCGTACCGGACAGGGGCGAGCAGTACTTC.